One sample yielded the 12 T cell receptor beta chains listed below, sequenced in a study of blood T cell repertoires in COVID-19. Only in-frame clones appear in the TCRdb table, and some are missing; sequencing was by immunoSEQ multiplex PCR. The table has about 130,000 clones, around four fifths seen once; the top ten hold about 9.6%. Sequencing was performed on peripheral blood. Receptors were obtained from a man in his forties or fifties with active or convalescent COVID-19.

This clone was seen more than once but under ten times. The chain employs TRBV25-1 and TRBJ2-2; D is unclear. Per germline, CDR1 MGHDK and CDR2 SYGVNS. This CDR3 has 14 residues. V dropped 3 bases and J dropped 3 bases, with 8 bases sitting between them. As DNA, the CDR3 is TGTGCCAGCAGTGACCGAGCCTACACCGGGGAGCTGTTTTTT. Translating it yields CASSDRAYTGELFF. The variable domain in full, completed from reference TRBV25-1 and TRBJ2-2, reads EADIYQTPRYLVIGTGKKITLECSQTMGHDKMYWYQQDPGMELHLIHYSYGVNSTEKGDLSSESTVSRIRTEHFPLTLESARPSHTSQYLCASSDRAYTGELFFGEGSRLTVL.

The genes are TRBV27 and TRBJ2-5; TRBD1 matches at 9 bases. The CDR3 sequence is 14 residues long. J was trimmed by 5 bases and V by 3 bases; bases with no gene match: 4. Germline loops: CDR1 MNHEY, CDR2 SMNVEV (reference sequence). The CDR3 DNA follows: TGTGCCAGCAGTTTTGACAGGGGGAGGGAGACCCAGTACTTC. Its protein is CASSFDRGRETQYF.

In this sample, this clone turned up once. CDR3 protein: CASQIPGQRNTGELFF. CDR3 DNA: TGTGCCAGCCAGATCCCGGGACAGAGGAACACCGGGGAGCTGTTTTTT. The rearrangement links TRBV28 to TRBJ2-2, with 7 bases identical to TRBD1. Germline values: CDR1 MDHEN, CDR2 SYDVKM. J was trimmed by 1 base and V by 8 bases; bases with no gene match: 10. The CDR3 has 16 residues. Full variable domain (rest looked up from reference TRBV28 and TRBJ2-2): DVKVTQSSRYLVKRTGEKVFLECVQDMDHENMFWYRQDPGLGLRLIYFSYDVKMKEKGDIPEGYSVSREKKERFSLILESASTNQTSMYLCASQIPGQRNTGELFFGEGSRLTVL.

V gene TRBV19 combines with J gene TRBJ2-7; D is possibly TRBD1 (5 bases). The CDR3 covers 14 residues. The V and J ends lost 3 bases and 2 bases respectively, with 11 bases between them. CDR1 is LNHDA, CDR2 SQIVND, per germline (reference sequence). The CDR3 DNA is TGTGCCAGTAGTATGGACATAACGGCCTACGAGCAGTACTTC. It specifies CASSMDITAYEQYF.

The J gene is TRBJ1-1, the V gene TRBV7-6, with 11 bases identical to TRBD1. Germline CDR1 reads SGHVS; CDR2 reads FNYEAQ. CDR3 length: 16 amino acids. With 4 bases clipped from V and 5 bases from J, the junction kept 9 bases outside the gene matches. The CDR3 loop reads CASSSSSGTGGTEAFF. The DNA for the CDR3 is TGTGCCAGCAGCTCTTCCTCCGGGACAGGGGGGACTGAAGCTTTCTTT.

The chain links TRBV18 to TRBJ1-3; 9 bases are a match to TRBD1. With V trimmed by 0 bases and J by 4 bases, 1 base remained unmatched. The germline CDR1 and CDR2 sequences are KGHSH and LQKENI. The CDR3 covers 15 residues. The CDR3 DNA reads TGTGCCAGCTCACCACCGGGGACAGGGGGAAACACCATATATTTT. Protein product: CASSPPGTGGNTIYF.

The chain has TRBV5-4 and TRBJ2-3; TRBD2 matches 11 bases. The CDR3 covers 15 residues. In germline, CDR1 is SGHNT, CDR2 YYREEE (reference sequence). Trimming at V came to 3 bases and at J to 5 bases, leaving 5 bases not matched to a gene. The CDR3 region is CASSYSGGVIDTQYF. CDR3 coding DNA: TGTGCCAGCAGCTATAGCGGGGGGGTTATAGATACGCAGTATTTT.

The gene calls are TRBV12-3 or TRBV12-4 and TRBJ1-5; 9 bases match TRBD1. The CDR3 runs 13 residues. Trimming removed 8 bases from V and 1 base from J; junction bases left unmatched: 0. The CDR3 reads CASGQGSNQPQHF. CDR3 nucleotides: TGTGCCAGCGGACAGGGGAGCAATCAGCCCCAGCATTTT.

The rearrangement joins TRBV9 to TRBJ1-3; D is unclear. Germline V gene data show CDR1 as SGDLS and CDR2 as YYNGEE. There are 14 residues in the CDR3. The V end was cut by 0 bases, the J end by 0 bases, with 4 bases between. CDR3 DNA sequence: TGTGCCAGCAGCGTAGGGAGCTCTGGAAACACCATATATTTT. The encoded protein is CASSVGSSGNTIYF. The full variable domain, its missing parts supplied by reference TRBV9 and TRBJ1-3, is DSGVTQTPKHLITATGQRVTLRCSPRSGDLSVYWYQQSLDQGLQFLIQYYNGEERAKGNILERFSAQQFPDLHSELNLSSLELGDSALYFCASSVGSSGNTIYFGEGSWLTVV.

This chain uses TRBV6-5 with TRBJ1-1; TRBD1 aligns across 10 bases. V lost 8 bases, J lost 4 bases, and 10 bases stayed unmatched. The germline CDR1 and CDR2 sequences are MNHEY and SVGAGI. This CDR3 has 15 amino acids. Here the CDR3 reads CASLETGTGVTEAFF. The CDR3 DNA sequence: TGTGCCAGCTTAGAGACCGGGACAGGGGTCACTGAAGCTTTCTTT.

The CDR3 spells CASSQEQGAWGANVLTF. The CDR3 nucleotides are TGCGCCAGCAGCCAAGAACAGGGGGCGTGGGGGGCCAACGTCCTGACTTTC. The chain couples TRBV4-3 to TRBJ2-6; 9 bases are shared with TRBD1. The CDR3 extends over 17 amino acids. V dropped 0 bases and J dropped 4; count of bases not matched to a gene: 4. Germline-derived CDR1 and CDR2 are LGHNA and YSLEER.

The gene calls are TRBV10-1 and TRBJ1-1, with a weak D call TRBD1 (5 bases). Trimming cost V 8 bases and J 1 base, with 11 bases left between them. The CDR3 contains 13 residues. Germline V gene sequence: CDR1 WNHNN, CDR2 SYGVQD (reference sequence). The CDR3 sequence is CASDTGENTEAFF. CDR3 in DNA: TGCGCCAGCGATACAGGAGAGAACACTGAAGCTTTCTTT.